The rows below give T cell receptor beta chains drawn from one sample of a study of lymphopenia after photon versus proton radiotherapy. Libraries were prepared by immunoSEQ multiplex PCR; TCRdb keeps only in-frame clonotypes and omits some of them. There are around 160,000 clones in the sample; around 85% occur only once, and approximately 4.6% lies in the top ten. Specimen: peripheral blood, collected from a patient treated with photon-based radiotherapy. The source of these receptors is a man aged 45-65 years with gastric cancer. CDR3s include the opening cysteine and the closing phenylalanine or tryptophan. Each record gives: V gene, clone size, D gene, J gene, CDR3 DNA, CDR3 protein. The D gene is left open where the match is weak. For some rows the clone size is stated as once, few or many, or as a class when expanded; others skip it.

v_call: TRBV7-9
clone_size: NA
d_call: TRBD2
j_call: TRBJ2-1
cdr3_nt: TGTGCCAGCAGCTTAGTTAGCGGGCAGCGTGGCAATGAGCAGTTCTTC
cdr3_aa: CASSLVSGQRGNEQFF

v_call: TRBV6-5
clone_size: NA
d_call: NA
j_call: TRBJ1-2
cdr3_nt: TGTGCCACCGGGAGTAACTATGGCTACACCTTC
cdr3_aa: CATGSNYGYTF

v_call: TRBV29-1
clone_size: once
d_call: TRBD2
j_call: TRBJ2-7
cdr3_nt: TGCAGCGTGAGCGGGGGGGTGTCCTACGAGCAGTACTTC
cdr3_aa: CSVSGGVSYEQYF

v_call: TRBV10-3
clone_size: NA
d_call: TRBD2
j_call: TRBJ2-7
cdr3_nt: TGTGCCATCAGCGTGACTAGCGGGGCACCTTACGAGCAGTACTTC
cdr3_aa: CAISVTSGAPYEQYF

v_call: TRBV5-1
clone_size: NA
d_call: NA
j_call: TRBJ2-1
cdr3_nt: TGCGCCAGCAGCTTGGCCGTTATAGCGGGTATGGGAACAGGGAATGAGCAGTTCTTC
cdr3_aa: CASSLAVIAGMGTGNEQFF

v_call: TRBV7-9
clone_size: NA
d_call: TRBD2
j_call: TRBJ2-3
cdr3_nt: TGTGCCAGCAGCTTGGGAGCGGGAGTTGATACGCAGTATTTT
cdr3_aa: CASSLGAGVDTQYF

v_call: TRBV7-2
clone_size: NA
d_call: NA
j_call: TRBJ1-2
cdr3_nt: TGTGCCAGCAGCTTAGACTCCTTCGGAGGTGGCTACACCTTC
cdr3_aa: CASSLDSFGGGYTF

v_call: TRBV7-2
clone_size: NA
d_call: NA
j_call: TRBJ1-3
cdr3_nt: TGTGCCAGCAGCTTATTGGGAAACACCATATATTTT
cdr3_aa: CASSLLGNTIYF

v_call: TRBV28
clone_size: NA
d_call: NA
j_call: TRBJ2-5
cdr3_nt: TGTGCCAGCAGTTTACATCCAGGCAACCAAGAGACCCAGTACTTC
cdr3_aa: CASSLHPGNQETQYF

v_call: TRBV27
clone_size: NA
d_call: NA
j_call: TRBJ2-6
cdr3_nt: TGTGCCAGCAGTTTAGGACTCAGGCTCCGCTCTGGGGCCAACGTCCTGACTTTC
cdr3_aa: CASSLGLRLRSGANVLTF

v_call: TRBV5-1
clone_size: NA
d_call: NA
j_call: TRBJ2-1
cdr3_nt: TGCGCCAGCAGCCCGAGGGGATTGGGGAGGAATGAGCAGTTCTTC
cdr3_aa: CASSPRGLGRNEQFF

v_call: TRBV7-9
clone_size: NA
d_call: NA
j_call: TRBJ2-1
cdr3_nt: TGTGCCAGCAGCTTAGAGCGCAGTTACAATGAGCAGTTCTTC
cdr3_aa: CASSLERSYNEQFF

v_call: TRBV5-1
clone_size: NA
d_call: TRBD1
j_call: TRBJ1-4
cdr3_nt: TGCGCCAGCAGCTTGGCCGGGACAGACTATGAAAAACTGTTTTTT
cdr3_aa: CASSLAGTDYEKLFF

v_call: TRBV5-1
clone_size: NA
d_call: TRBD1
j_call: TRBJ2-7
cdr3_nt: TGCGCCAGCAGCTTGGAGGGACAGGGGTCACACGAGCAGTACTTC
cdr3_aa: CASSLEGQGSHEQYF

v_call: TRBV6-1
clone_size: NA
d_call: NA
j_call: TRBJ2-5
cdr3_nt: TGTGCCAGCAGCGCGAGGACACTCCAAGAGACCCAGTACTTC
cdr3_aa: CASSARTLQETQYF

v_call: TRBV5-1
clone_size: NA
d_call: TRBD2
j_call: TRBJ2-7
cdr3_nt: TGCGCCAGCAGCTTGGATTTCGCGGGAGGGCCCTACGAGCAGTACTTC
cdr3_aa: CASSLDFAGGPYEQYF

v_call: TRBV2
clone_size: NA
d_call: NA
j_call: TRBJ2-5
cdr3_nt: TGTGCCAGCTACACAGGGCAGGGAGAGACCCAGTACTTC
cdr3_aa: CASYTGQGETQYF

v_call: TRBV19
clone_size: NA
d_call: NA
j_call: TRBJ1-5
cdr3_nt: TGTGCCAGTAGTCCCTACGTCGGCAGGGGAGGGGATCAGCCCCAGCATTTT
cdr3_aa: CASSPYVGRGGDQPQHF

v_call: TRBV19
clone_size: NA
d_call: TRBD1
j_call: TRBJ1-2
cdr3_nt: TGTGCCAGTAGCTGGACAGGGGGGGGAAGCTATGGCTACACCTTC
cdr3_aa: CASSWTGGGSYGYTF

v_call: TRBV19
clone_size: NA
d_call: TRBD1
j_call: TRBJ2-7
cdr3_nt: TGTGCCAGTAGTCGGGACAGGGGCGCGGGGGAGCAGTACTTC
cdr3_aa: CASSRDRGAGEQYF

v_call: TRBV27
clone_size: NA
d_call: TRBD2
j_call: TRBJ2-7
cdr3_nt: TGTGCCAGCAGCTTGACTAGCGTGCACGAGCAGTACTTC
cdr3_aa: CASSLTSVHEQYF

v_call: TRBV15
clone_size: NA
d_call: NA
j_call: TRBJ1-1
cdr3_nt: TGTGCCACCAGCAGAGTCGGGTTGGGGAACACTGAAGCTTTCTTT
cdr3_aa: CATSRVGLGNTEAFF

v_call: TRBV4-1
clone_size: NA
d_call: TRBD1
j_call: TRBJ1-1
cdr3_nt: TGCGCCAGCAGCCGGCGGGACAGACCAACCACTGAAGCTTTCTTT
cdr3_aa: CASSRRDRPTTEAFF

v_call: TRBV27
clone_size: NA
d_call: NA
j_call: TRBJ1-1
cdr3_nt: TGTGCCAGCATAGCAGGAGGCGCTGGTAGCACTGAAGCTTTCTTT
cdr3_aa: CASIAGGAGSTEAFF

v_call: TRBV28
clone_size: once
d_call: NA
j_call: TRBJ2-7
cdr3_nt: TGTGCCAGCAGTTTATGGGCAGAGCAGTACTTC
cdr3_aa: CASSLWAEQYF

v_call: TRBV7-9
clone_size: NA
d_call: TRBD2
j_call: TRBJ2-1
cdr3_nt: TGTGCCAGCAGTTTAATCGGACTAGCGGGTTTGAATGAGCAGTTCTTC
cdr3_aa: CASSLIGLAGLNEQFF

v_call: TRBV5-4
clone_size: NA
d_call: TRBD2
j_call: TRBJ2-7
cdr3_nt: TGTGCCAGCAGCTCGTTAGCGGGAGGGTTGTACGAGCAGTACTTC
cdr3_aa: CASSSLAGGLYEQYF

v_call: TRBV30
clone_size: few
d_call: NA
j_call: TRBJ1-5
cdr3_nt: TGTGCCTGGAGGTCGGGGGTGGATCAGCCCCAGCATTTT
cdr3_aa: CAWRSGVDQPQHF

v_call: TRBV19
clone_size: NA
d_call: TRBD1
j_call: TRBJ1-5
cdr3_nt: TGTGCCAGTAGTACGCGCGACAGGGGAAGTCAGCCCCAGCATTTT
cdr3_aa: CASSTRDRGSQPQHF

v_call: TRBV29-1
clone_size: NA
d_call: TRBD1
j_call: TRBJ2-7
cdr3_nt: TGCAGCGTCGAGGACAGGGACATTTCCTACGAGCAGTACTTC
cdr3_aa: CSVEDRDISYEQYF

v_call: TRBV5-4
clone_size: NA
d_call: TRBD1
j_call: TRBJ2-1
cdr3_nt: TGTGCCAGCAGCTTTTATGGGACAGGGTCCAATGAGCAGTTCTTC
cdr3_aa: CASSFYGTGSNEQFF

v_call: TRBV18
clone_size: NA
d_call: NA
j_call: TRBJ1-3
cdr3_nt: TGTGCCAGCTCACCAGGGGGCAGGCAGATGAGAAACACCATATATTTT
cdr3_aa: CASSPGGRQMRNTIYF

v_call: TRBV6-5
clone_size: NA
d_call: NA
j_call: TRBJ1-5
cdr3_nt: TGTGCCAGCAGTACCAGCGACGGGACCAATCAGCCCCAGCATTTT
cdr3_aa: CASSTSDGTNQPQHF

v_call: TRBV6-5
clone_size: NA
d_call: TRBD1
j_call: TRBJ1-2
cdr3_nt: TGTGCCAGCACCATGGACAGGGGGCTATTAGGCTACACCTTC
cdr3_aa: CASTMDRGLLGYTF

v_call: TRBV2
clone_size: NA
d_call: TRBD2
j_call: TRBJ2-7
cdr3_nt: TGTGCCAGCATGGCGGCTAGCGGTAACTACGAGCAGTACTTC
cdr3_aa: CASMAASGNYEQYF

v_call: TRBV9
clone_size: NA
d_call: NA
j_call: TRBJ2-1
cdr3_nt: TGTGCCAGCAGCACCACCGGGTCCTCCTACAATGAGCAGTTCTTC
cdr3_aa: CASSTTGSSYNEQFF

v_call: TRBV7-2
clone_size: NA
d_call: NA
j_call: TRBJ2-3
cdr3_nt: TGTGCCAGCAGCTTAAATCGGGCGGGCACAGATACGCAGTATTTT
cdr3_aa: CASSLNRAGTDTQYF